The rows below give T cell receptor beta chains drawn from one sample of a study of T cells in Graves' hyperthyroidism and ophthalmopathy. TCRdb redid the calling of the multiplex PCR reads with MiXCR, one entry per CDR3 protein. The sample consists of roughly 400,000 distinct CDR3 sequences, 15% to 19% of them appearing once. The sample taken for sequencing was blood. Source of these receptors: a woman aged 18-30 years with Graves' hyperthyroidism that later progressed to Graves' ophthalmopathy. CDR3s include the opening cysteine and the closing phenylalanine or tryptophan. A D gene is named only where the DNA matches it firmly. Where a row states a size, it is once, few, many or the class of an expanded clone; other rows omit it.

D gene: TRBD2; clone size: few; J gene: TRBJ2-4; V gene: TRBV3-1; CDR3 DNA: TGTGCCAGCAGCCAGGGCGGCATAGCGGGAGCCAAAAACATTCAGTACTTC; CDR3 protein: CASSQGGIAGAKNIQYF
D gene: TRBD1; clone size: many; J gene: TRBJ1-4; V gene: TRBV11-3; CDR3 DNA: TGTGCCAGCAGCAGGACGACAGGGGCGAATGAAAAACTGTTTTTT; CDR3 protein: CASSRTTGANEKLFF
D gene: TRBD2; clone size: many; J gene: TRBJ2-1; V gene: TRBV3-1; CDR3 DNA: TGTGCCAGCAGCCGACTAGCGGGGCTTACGGATGAGCAGTTCTTC; CDR3 protein: CASSRLAGLTDEQFF
D gene: NA; clone size: many; J gene: TRBJ2-1; V gene: TRBV27; CDR3 DNA: TGTGCCAGCAGTTACTCGACTGGATCTTACAATGAGCAGTTCTTC; CDR3 protein: CASSYSTGSYNEQFF
D gene: NA; clone size: many; J gene: TRBJ2-7; V gene: TRBV6-1; CDR3 DNA: TGTGCCAGCAGTGAAGCCCGGTTTCCCGGGAACCAACTCTACGAGCAGTACTTC; CDR3 protein: CASSEARFPGNQLYEQYF
D gene: NA; clone size: NA; J gene: TRBJ1-1; V gene: TRBV6-1; CDR3 DNA: TGTGCCAGCATGGACAGATTCGAAGCTTTCTTT; CDR3 protein: CASMDRFEAFF
D gene: NA; clone size: many; J gene: TRBJ1-1; V gene: TRBV11-2; CDR3 DNA: TGTGCCAGCAGCTTATCAACAGGGACTGAAGCTTTCTTT; CDR3 protein: CASSLSTGTEAFF
D gene: NA; clone size: few; J gene: TRBJ2-7; V gene: TRBV20-1; CDR3 DNA: TGCGGCCCACGGGACTCCAAATCCTACGAGCAGTACTTC; CDR3 protein: CGPRDSKSYEQYF
D gene: NA; clone size: NA; J gene: TRBJ2-7; V gene: TRBV28; CDR3 DNA: TGTGCCAGCAGCCACGGGTCCGCCTACGAGCAGTACTTC; CDR3 protein: CASSHGSAYEQYF
D gene: NA; clone size: many; J gene: TRBJ1-1; V gene: TRBV20-1; CDR3 DNA: TGCAGTGCTAGACACGGAGGGCCTGAAGCTTTCTTT; CDR3 protein: CSARHGGPEAFF
D gene: NA; clone size: many; J gene: TRBJ2-7; V gene: TRBV20-1; CDR3 DNA: TGCAGTGCCCCTTTCCGGGGAGGTACCTACGAGCAGTACTTC; CDR3 protein: CSAPFRGGTYEQYF
D gene: NA; clone size: many; J gene: TRBJ2-1; V gene: TRBV2; CDR3 DNA: TGTGCCAGCAGTGAAGGGATGAGAGAGACGAGTAATGAGCAGTTCTTC; CDR3 protein: CASSEGMRETSNEQFF
D gene: NA; clone size: NA; J gene: TRBJ1-3; V gene: TRBV19; CDR3 DNA: TGTGCCAGTAGTGTCGGGGTTGCTGGAAACACCATATATTTT; CDR3 protein: CASSVGVAGNTIYF
D gene: TRBD1; clone size: many; J gene: TRBJ2-7; V gene: TRBV30; CDR3 DNA: TGTGCCTGGAGTACAGGGGGCGGGCGCTACGAGCAGTACTTC; CDR3 protein: CAWSTGGGRYEQYF
D gene: NA; clone size: many; J gene: TRBJ2-7; V gene: TRBV2; CDR3 DNA: TGTGCCAGCACTCGAGGGCAGGTAACTTCCTACGAGCAGTACTTC; CDR3 protein: CASTRGQVTSYEQYF
D gene: TRBD1; clone size: once; J gene: TRBJ2-7; V gene: TRBV9; CDR3 DNA: TGTGCCAACAGCCCGGGACAGGGGAGCTCCTACGAGCAGTACTTC; CDR3 protein: CANSPGQGSSYEQYF
D gene: NA; clone size: NA; J gene: TRBJ2-1; V gene: TRBV15; CDR3 DNA: TGTGCCACCAGCAGATCCCGAGTGTCCAGCGACTACAATGAGCAGTTCTTC; CDR3 protein: CATSRSRVSSDYNEQFF
D gene: NA; clone size: few; J gene: TRBJ2-1; V gene: TRBV4-1; CDR3 DNA: TGCGCCAGCAGCCAGACGCACGGGGGGCTGAGAGGCAATGAGCAGTTCTTC; CDR3 protein: CASSQTHGGLRGNEQFF
D gene: TRBD2; clone size: many; J gene: TRBJ2-2; V gene: TRBV7-9; CDR3 DNA: TGTGCCAGCAGGGGGATAGCGGGAGTTATCGCGAACACCGGGGAGCTGTTTTTT; CDR3 protein: CASRGIAGVIANTGELFF
D gene: TRBD2; clone size: many; J gene: TRBJ2-1; V gene: TRBV29-1; CDR3 DNA: TGCAGCGTTGATTCTAGCGGGAGGCATGAGCAGTTCTTC; CDR3 protein: CSVDSSGRHEQFF
D gene: TRBD1; clone size: many; J gene: TRBJ2-7; V gene: TRBV27; CDR3 DNA: TGTGCCAGCAGTCACGAACAGGGGACAGGGGACTACGAGCAGTACTTC; CDR3 protein: CASSHEQGTGDYEQYF
D gene: NA; clone size: NA; J gene: TRBJ2-7; V gene: TRBV4-1; CDR3 DNA: TGCGCCAGCAGCCAAGCCCCCCCCTACGAGCAGTACTTC; CDR3 protein: CASSQAPPYEQYF
D gene: NA; clone size: NA; J gene: TRBJ2-1; V gene: TRBV4-3; CDR3 DNA: TGCGCCAGCAGCCAAGATCTAATAGCAGGGGTACGGGGTAATGAGCAGTTCTTC; CDR3 protein: CASSQDLIAGVRGNEQFF
D gene: NA; clone size: many; J gene: TRBJ2-3; V gene: TRBV20-1; CDR3 DNA: TGCAGTGCTAGAGATTTGCGGGGAGGCACAGATACGCAGTATTTT; CDR3 protein: CSARDLRGGTDTQYF
D gene: NA; clone size: NA; J gene: TRBJ2-1; V gene: TRBV19; CDR3 DNA: TGTGCCAGTAGTATTGGTGCGGGATACAATGAGCAGTTCTTC; CDR3 protein: CASSIGAGYNEQFF
D gene: NA; clone size: many; J gene: TRBJ2-2; V gene: TRBV20-1; CDR3 DNA: TGCAGTGCTAGGGCCTCGCCCAGAAGGACCGGGGAGCTGTTTTTT; CDR3 protein: CSARASPRRTGELFF
D gene: NA; clone size: few; J gene: TRBJ2-1; V gene: TRBV4-1; CDR3 DNA: TGCGCCAGCAGCCAAGATCTCGGGTCGTGGAATGAGCAGTTCTTC; CDR3 protein: CASSQDLGSWNEQFF
D gene: TRBD1; clone size: many; J gene: TRBJ1-1; V gene: TRBV29-1; CDR3 DNA: TGCAGCGCTGGACAGGGAATGAACACTGAAGCTTTCTTT; CDR3 protein: CSAGQGMNTEAFF
D gene: NA; clone size: NA; J gene: TRBJ2-1; V gene: TRBV4-2; CDR3 DNA: TGTGCCAGCAGCCAAGTGACCGGTAGGAATGAGCAGTTCTTC; CDR3 protein: CASSQVTGRNEQFF
D gene: NA; clone size: NA; J gene: TRBJ1-2; V gene: TRBV29-1; CDR3 DNA: TGCAGCGTTGTGTCTGGTTATGGCTACACCTTC; CDR3 protein: CSVVSGYGYTF
D gene: NA; clone size: NA; J gene: TRBJ1-6; V gene: TRBV7-2; CDR3 DNA: TGTGCCAGCGGCTTAGGACTGCTTGGAGGGGGTCCTTATGATTCACCCCTCCACTTT; CDR3 protein: CASGLGLLGGGPYDSPLHF
D gene: TRBD1; clone size: NA; J gene: TRBJ1-3; V gene: TRBV7-2; CDR3 DNA: TGTGCCAGCAACTTAGCCCCCGGGACAGGGGGCGCGTCCTCTGGAAACACCATATATTTT; CDR3 protein: CASNLAPGTGGASSGNTIYF
D gene: TRBD2; clone size: many; J gene: TRBJ2-1; V gene: TRBV11-2; CDR3 DNA: TGTGCCAGCAGCTTACGGGAGACTAGCGTAAGCTATGAGCAGTTCTTC; CDR3 protein: CASSLRETSVSYEQFF
D gene: NA; clone size: many; J gene: TRBJ1-4; V gene: TRBV28; CDR3 DNA: TGTGCCAGCAGCCGGGAGGTAGCGGGACTGTTTTTT; CDR3 protein: CASSREVAGLFF
D gene: NA; clone size: many; J gene: TRBJ2-6; V gene: TRBV2; CDR3 DNA: TGTGCCAGCTTGAGGTACGGTGTATCTGGGGCCAACGTCCTGACTTTC; CDR3 protein: CASLRYGVSGANVLTF
D gene: NA; clone size: many; J gene: TRBJ1-1; V gene: TRBV2; CDR3 DNA: TGTGCCAGCAGGGTGGGGGGGCCGAACACTGAAGCTTTCTTT; CDR3 protein: CASRVGGPNTEAFF
D gene: NA; clone size: NA; J gene: TRBJ2-5; V gene: TRBV9; CDR3 DNA: TGTGCCAGCAGCGAGCAGGGTAATCCCCAAGAGACCCAGTACTTC; CDR3 protein: CASSEQGNPQETQYF
D gene: TRBD2; clone size: NA; J gene: TRBJ2-1; V gene: TRBV20-1; CDR3 DNA: TGCAGTGCTAGAGATGGGGGTAGCGGGAGTTATGAGCAGTTCTTC; CDR3 protein: CSARDGGSGSYEQFF
D gene: NA; clone size: many; J gene: TRBJ1-6; V gene: TRBV28; CDR3 DNA: TGTGCCAGCAGTTTATTGGGTCGGAATAATTCACCCCTCCACTTT; CDR3 protein: CASSLLGRNNSPLHF
D gene: NA; clone size: many; J gene: TRBJ2-7; V gene: TRBV10-3; CDR3 DNA: TGTGCCATCAGCATATCGGACCAGGCCTACGAGCAGTACTTC; CDR3 protein: CAISISDQAYEQYF